The rows below give T cell receptor beta chains drawn from one sample of a study of T cells in Graves' hyperthyroidism and ophthalmopathy. TCRdb recomputed calls from the multiplex PCR reads with MiXCR, one row per CDR3 protein. The table lists 450,000 to 700,000 distinct CDR3 sequences, 46% of them singletons. Source material: peripheral blood or thyroid tissue (not recorded which). These receptors were collected from an adult woman with Graves' disease, either hyperthyroidism or ophthalmopathy (not recorded which). Both conserved end residues are trimmed from each CDR3. A D gene is named only where the DNA matches it firmly. Clone size appears in some rows only: once, few, many, or a class for an expanded clone.

D gene: .; clone size: many; V gene: TRBV7-9; J gene: TRBJ1-4; CDR3 protein: ASSFYEKLF
D gene: TRBD2; clone size: few; V gene: TRBV10-3; J gene: TRBJ2-7; CDR3 protein: AVRLAASYEQY
D gene: TRBD1; clone size: few; V gene: TRBV19; J gene: TRBJ2-2; CDR3 protein: ASTPDRGSNTGELF
D gene: TRBD1; clone size: many; V gene: TRBV19; J gene: TRBJ1-1; CDR3 protein: ASSPTGGVGNAF
D gene: .; clone size: few; V gene: TRBV27; J gene: TRBJ1-5; CDR3 protein: ARGSGRPNQPQH
D gene: .; clone size: .; V gene: TRBV10-3; J gene: TRBJ1-2; CDR3 protein: AISESTVPRGGYT
D gene: .; clone size: .; V gene: TRBV12-3/TRBV12-4; J gene: TRBJ1-1; CDR3 protein: ASRLRGIIGEAF
D gene: TRBD1; clone size: .; V gene: TRBV19; J gene: TRBJ2-7; CDR3 protein: ASKRQGSLYEQY
D gene: .; clone size: .; V gene: TRBV10-3; J gene: TRBJ1-2; CDR3 protein: AISVLLGSGNT
D gene: TRBD1; clone size: .; V gene: TRBV19; J gene: TRBJ1-2; CDR3 protein: ASRWALGQGYT
D gene: .; clone size: once; V gene: TRBV11-1; J gene: TRBJ1-4; CDR3 protein: ASSLVPVLGEKLF
D gene: .; clone size: .; V gene: TRBV27; J gene: TRBJ1-2; CDR3 protein: ASVPGRSNYGYT
D gene: .; clone size: many; V gene: TRBV7-2; J gene: TRBJ2-7; CDR3 protein: ASSPWDSYYEQY
D gene: TRBD1; clone size: .; V gene: TRBV7-8; J gene: TRBJ1-1; CDR3 protein: ASSLAGGTGGGNTEAF
D gene: .; clone size: many; V gene: TRBV19; J gene: TRBJ2-2; CDR3 protein: ASSIRGSPAGELF
D gene: TRBD1; clone size: many; V gene: TRBV7-8; J gene: TRBJ2-5; CDR3 protein: ASGGQGAQTQY
D gene: .; clone size: few; V gene: TRBV15; J gene: TRBJ2-3; CDR3 protein: ATSRGTGTTDTQY
D gene: .; clone size: .; V gene: TRBV11-1; J gene: TRBJ2-7; CDR3 protein: ASILEPWGRVHEQY
D gene: .; clone size: .; V gene: TRBV25-1; J gene: TRBJ1-6; CDR3 protein: ASSENSGNSPLH
D gene: .; clone size: .; V gene: TRBV25-1; J gene: TRBJ2-5; CDR3 protein: ACSARGEGVAGDGGETQY
D gene: TRBD2; clone size: many; V gene: TRBV29-1; J gene: TRBJ2-2; CDR3 protein: SVASGANTGELF
D gene: .; clone size: many; V gene: TRBV10-3; J gene: TRBJ1-3; CDR3 protein: AISDPPGTTTGNTIY
D gene: .; clone size: .; V gene: TRBV28; J gene: TRBJ1-1; CDR3 protein: ASSDGGGSTEAF
D gene: .; clone size: few; V gene: TRBV15; J gene: TRBJ1-1; CDR3 protein: ATSRVDSRTEAF
D gene: .; clone size: .; V gene: TRBV15; J gene: TRBJ1-2; CDR3 protein: ATSRDPLTNYGYT
D gene: TRBD1; clone size: many; V gene: TRBV5-1; J gene: TRBJ2-2; CDR3 protein: ASRISLGTGYTGELF
D gene: TRBD1; clone size: .; V gene: TRBV20-1; J gene: TRBJ1-6; CDR3 protein: SARPGGDNSPLH
D gene: TRBD2; clone size: .; V gene: TRBV7-2; J gene: TRBJ2-7; CDR3 protein: ASSLAWEGYEQY
D gene: TRBD1; clone size: many; V gene: TRBV10-3; J gene: TRBJ2-7; CDR3 protein: AISRDSPYEQY
D gene: .; clone size: .; V gene: TRBV7-9; J gene: TRBJ2-2; CDR3 protein: ASSLGFPAGSGELF
D gene: .; clone size: .; V gene: TRBV24-1; J gene: TRBJ2-5; CDR3 protein: ATSDLEHSKETQY
D gene: TRBD1; clone size: .; V gene: TRBV20-1; J gene: TRBJ1-4; CDR3 protein: SAITGGREKLF
D gene: .; clone size: few; V gene: TRBV5-4; J gene: TRBJ2-7; CDR3 protein: ASSIRGSETYEQY
D gene: .; clone size: few; V gene: TRBV7-9; J gene: TRBJ1-5; CDR3 protein: ASSSKAVEPQH
D gene: TRBD1; clone size: once; V gene: TRBV12-3/TRBV12-4; J gene: TRBJ1-5; CDR3 protein: ASSRETGIGQPQH
D gene: TRBD2; clone size: many; V gene: TRBV4-2; J gene: TRBJ2-2; CDR3 protein: ASSSGTTDTGELF
D gene: .; clone size: .; V gene: TRBV15; J gene: TRBJ2-7; CDR3 protein: ATSAVSFYEQY
D gene: .; clone size: many; V gene: TRBV5-1; J gene: TRBJ2-5; CDR3 protein: ASSLGPPGETQY
D gene: .; clone size: few; V gene: TRBV29-1; J gene: TRBJ2-2; CDR3 protein: SVAAGTGELF
D gene: .; clone size: .; V gene: TRBV2; J gene: TRBJ2-6; CDR3 protein: ASSGPGPQRRTGANVLT
D gene: TRBD1; clone size: once; V gene: TRBV15; J gene: TRBJ2-5; CDR3 protein: ATSISPTGAGETQY
D gene: .; clone size: many; V gene: TRBV5-1; J gene: TRBJ2-6; CDR3 protein: ASSFITGPLRSGANVLT
D gene: .; clone size: .; V gene: TRBV19; J gene: TRBJ1-5; CDR3 protein: ASSILGVRGNQPQH
D gene: .; clone size: .; V gene: TRBV2; J gene: TRBJ1-6; CDR3 protein: ATSGEQGHNSPLH
D gene: TRBD1; clone size: many; V gene: TRBV5-1; J gene: TRBJ1-4; CDR3 protein: ASSFGQATNEKLF
D gene: .; clone size: once; V gene: TRBV9; J gene: TRBJ2-5; CDR3 protein: ASSVAGAEETQY
D gene: .; clone size: many; V gene: TRBV28; J gene: TRBJ2-5; CDR3 protein: AMGAGGTQY
D gene: TRBD2; clone size: many; V gene: TRBV19; J gene: TRBJ2-6; CDR3 protein: ASTPGLDRASGANVLT
D gene: .; clone size: few; V gene: TRBV29-1; J gene: TRBJ1-1; CDR3 protein: SVAVNTEAF
D gene: .; clone size: .; V gene: TRBV7-8; J gene: TRBJ1-3; CDR3 protein: ASSRGSGS